Sequencing of this T cell receptor (beta chain) was carried out in a study of early T cells in non-severe SARS-CoV-2 infection. Background on the study: Unsorted whole blood bulk RNA was sequenced, with unpaired chains.

Individual cDNA molecules received unique molecular identifiers during library preparation. In TCRdb, the 5' RACE reads were re-called with MiXCR into one record per CDR3 protein. This table holds about 70,000 distinct CDR3 sequences, approximately 12% found once. The study's findings and limits: The matching step, a VDJdb search, favored anti-spike CD8 responses and missed private and CD4 specificities.

V lost 6 bases to trimming and J lost 4 bases; unmatched junction nucleotides: 3. The CDR3 consists of 13 residues. Germline V lookup: CDR1 ENHRY, CDR2 SYGVKD. About this clonotype: Its antigen remains unidentified.

The chain joins TRBV10-3 to TRBJ2-7, with 10 bases fitting TRBD1. The specimen sequenced was whole blood. The TCR was taken from an adult who was a healthcare worker with PCR-confirmed SARS-CoV-2 infection or an uninfected control (not recorded which). CDR3 in amino acids: CAIREGQGYEQYF. CDR3 in DNA: TGTGCCATCAGGGAGGGACAGGGGTACGAGCAGTACTTC.